This record covers a single T cell receptor beta chain. Germline-derived CDR1 and CDR2 are SGHRS and YFSETQ. The CDR3 covers 16 residues. The data were obtained in a study of monozygotic twins with inflammatory bowel disease. TCRdb reprocessed the 5' RACE reads and keeps a single row for each CDR3 protein, giving no DNA. The sample holds about 110,000 distinct CDR3 sequences. The sequence was obtained from a human donor with ulcerative colitis or Crohn's disease, or a healthy co-twin of an affected twin (not recorded which). This rearrangement joins TRBV5-1 to TRBJ1-1; TCRdb's D call, TRBD1, is unchecked because there is no DNA. What was sequenced was blood. The CDR3 loop is CASSIGDRAGNTEAFF.